Listed below are T cell receptor beta chains from one sample, sequenced in a study of T cells in Graves' hyperthyroidism and ophthalmopathy. TCRdb redid the calling of the multiplex PCR reads with MiXCR, one entry per CDR3 protein. The sample holds more than 300,000 distinct CDR3 sequences, around 18% seen once. The sample consisted of blood. The receptors come from a young man with Graves' ophthalmopathy. The conserved cysteine and the conserved F or W are not part of the CDR3 here. Clone size is not always given. Where it is, it says once, few, many or a class for expanded clones.

CDR3aa | abundance | v_gene
SAKTSGGENEQY | many | TRBV20-1
ASQDHGTGIPY | many | TRBV2
ASSRGGTLHEQY | many | TRBV5-8
ASSLELYGYT | many | TRBV2
ASSIRGQIEPYGYT | many | TRBV6-1
ASSQAWWSSSGETQY | NA | TRBV3-1
ASSLGPNTEAF | many | TRBV18
ATSSPRRGSYEQY | few | TRBV15
ASSLRTSGGWADTQY | NA | TRBV7-6
ASSPTRGYQDGYT | NA | TRBV18
AGHGGWGGDEKLF | NA | TRBV6-2/TRBV6-3
ASSQFRTGGSPLH | few | TRBV14
AISHNGQDGTDTQY | NA | TRBV10-3
ASIPNGGVNEQF | many | TRBV12-3/TRBV12-4
ASSPQPGNTGELF | many | TRBV3-1
ASSFGGPETEAF | many | TRBV18
ASSLEYSNQPQH | many | TRBV6-2/TRBV6-3
ASSPSRLAGASRTDTQY | many | TRBV7-6
ASSLAGTGGGYT | NA | TRBV7-8
ASSAGNYGYT | many | TRBV9
ASSLGRTGATDTQY | many | TRBV5-1
ASSYPRQDNEQF | few | TRBV6-9
ASSSGQGDNQPQH | many | TRBV5-1
ASSYSSLGTGGETQY | NA | TRBV6-6
ASSSDIYQETQY | many | TRBV12-3/TRBV12-4
ASSPVEGQPQH | many | TRBV18
ASSSKKRQGSTDTQY | NA | TRBV6-4
ASSGDRYSYEQY | NA | TRBV6-1
ASSVQGAGEQY | few | TRBV9
SVAVGVESYGYT | NA | TRBV29-1
ASSQDPSYNEQF | many | TRBV3-1
SATGGQGNTEAF | few | TRBV20-1
ASSAPYPGELF | NA | TRBV6-1
ASSLSAQQGYT | many | TRBV27
ASSVHRRDGYT | once | TRBV6-1
ASSADRTSAGYNEQF | NA | TRBV9